Listed here are 18 T cell receptor beta chains from one sample, sequenced in a study of T cells in Graves' hyperthyroidism and ophthalmopathy. Amplification of TCR beta CDR3 regions used RNA as the template. HTBI primers were used for first-round RT-PCR of the TCR CDR3. TCRdb independently ran MiXCR on the multiplex PCR reads; one entry per CDR3 protein. The sample consists of about 340,000 distinct CDR3 sequences, 15% to 20% of them appearing once. The material sequenced was blood. All receptors come from a woman aged 45-65 years with Graves' hyperthyroidism.

This sequence joins TRBV4-1 and TRBJ1-2, with 8 bases fitting TRBD1. The V gene's germline CDR1 is MGHRA and CDR2 YSYEKL. The V and J ends lost 8 bases and 2 bases, in that order; junction bases with no gene match: 7. This CDR3 is 14 amino acids long. CDR3 amino acids: CASGRTGSNYGYTF. The CDR3 bases are TGCGCCAGCGGGCGGACAGGGAGCAACTATGGCTACACCTTC.

This clonotype has a handful of counts. The chain links TRBV9 to TRBJ1-2; tentatively, D is TRBD1 (5 bases). Germline V lookup: CDR1 SGDLS, CDR2 YYNGEE. The V and J ends lost 3 bases and 0 bases respectively, with 9 bases between them. The CDR3 runs 14 residues. CDR3: CASSEGGANYGYTF. The CDR3 DNA is TGTGCCAGCAGCGAAGGAGGGGCTAACTATGGCTACACCTTC.

This clonotype turned up a few times. This chain links TRBV7-3 with TRBJ2-3; TRBD2 matches at 7 bases. Looked up from germline, CDR1 is SGHTA and CDR2 is FQGTGA. The CDR3 is made up of 16 amino acids. V was pared by 3 bases and J by 0 bases, with 6 bases of the junction left unmatched. The CDR3 protein is CASSLTSGESTDTQYF. The CDR3 coding sequence is TGTGCCAGCAGCTTGACCAGCGGGGAGAGCACAGATACGCAGTATTTT.

The rearrangement uses TRBV7-3 and TRBJ2-3; 8 nucleotides line up with TRBD2. CDR3 length: 17 amino acids. Trimming removed 0 bases from V and 2 bases from J; junction bases left unmatched: 7. Germline V CDR1 and CDR2: SGHTA, FQGTGA. The CDR3 DNA follows: TGTGCCAGCAGCTTAACGGCCCTAGCGGGTTACACAGATACGCAGTATTTT. This translates into CASSLTALAGYTDTQYF.

This clonotype has a count of ten or more. This chain connects TRBV6-1 to TRBJ1-2; weak D call: TRBD1 (6 bases). V lost 1 base, J lost 2 bases, and 11 bases lay in between. Germline V lookup: CDR1 MNHNS, CDR2 SASEGT. The CDR3 sequence is 15 residues long. Here the CDR3 DNA reads TGTGCCAGCAGTGAAGGGACAGTAATGAACTATGGCTACACCTTC. It yields the protein CASSEGTVMNYGYTF.

The table lists this clonotype with many counts. The genes are TRBV3-1 and TRBJ2-5; 10 positions agree with TRBD1. The CDR3 is 15 amino acids. J lost 4 bases, V lost 2 bases, and 4 bases had no gene match. CDR1 LGHDT and CDR2 YNNKEL come from the germline V gene (reference sequence). The CDR3 DNA reads as TGTGCCAGCAGCCAAAATCGACAGGGGGCAGAGACCCAGTACTTC. This sequence encodes CASSQNRQGAETQYF.

This chain links TRBV7-3 with TRBJ1-1; TRBD1 agrees at 8 bases. V shed 5 bases, J shed 1 base, and the junction held 3 bases outside the gene matches. The CDR3 has 14 amino acids. The germline V gene has CDR1 SGHTA and CDR2 FQGTGA. For the CDR3, the DNA is TGTGCCAGCAGCGCGACAGGGGCGAACACTGAAGCTTTCTTT. Its protein is CASSATGANTEAFF.

The chain uses TRBV12-3 or TRBV12-4 and TRBJ2-5; 9 bases match TRBD1. The CDR3 length is 16 residues. V lost 1 base and J lost 2; bases outside the gene matches: 5. Here the CDR3 reads CASSLGRGTGQETQYF. In nucleotides, the CDR3 is TGTGCCAGCAGTTTAGGTCGCGGGACAGGGCAAGAGACCCAGTACTTC.

This clonotype was counted between two and nine times. A much larger clone is a single base away; this may be a read error. The CDR3 reads CTSSFQGYEQYF. CDR3 sequence (DNA): TGTACCAGCAGTTTCCAGGGCTACGAGCAGTACTTC. The rearrangement uses TRBV28 and TRBJ2-7; weak D call: TRBD1 (5 bases). Germline V gene data show CDR1 as MDHEN and CDR2 as SYDVKM. The CDR3 extends over 12 amino acids.

This clonotype has only a few counts. The J gene is TRBJ2-3, the V gene TRBV29-1, with unresolved D. The germline CDR1 and CDR2 sequences are SQVTM and ANQGSEA. The CDR3 has 12 amino acids. Trimming cost V 1 base and J 4 bases, with 6 bases left between them. The DNA for the CDR3 is TGCAGCGTTGAAGGGTTAGCAGATACGCAGTATTTT. Residues: CSVEGLADTQYF.

This clonotype was recorded many times. The chain joins TRBV15 to TRBJ2-7, with D tentatively TRBD2 (5 bases). CDR1 is LNHNV and CDR2 is YYDKDF in the germline V gene (reference sequence). This CDR3 contains 16 residues. V lost 1 base and J lost 4, with 17 bases in between. The chain's CDR3 is CATSRALGGWKYEQYV. The CDR3 bases are TGTGCCACCAGCAGAGCGCTCGGAGGTTGGAAGTACGAGCAGTACGTC.

This clonotype came up a few times. The V and J genes are TRBV29-1 and TRBJ2-7; weak D call: TRBD2 (5 bases). Germline assignment: CDR1 SQVTM and CDR2 ANQGSEA. V gave up 0 bases and J gave up 0 bases, with 12 bases separating them. The CDR3 covers 15 residues. CDR3 nucleotide sequence: TGCAGCGTTGAAGAGGGAGCTAGCAGCTCCTACGAGCAGTACTTC. Its translation is CSVEEGASSSYEQYF.

V gene TRBV3-1 combines with J gene TRBJ2-3; D might be TRBD2 (6 bases). V shed 4 bases and J shed 2 bases, with 16 bases lying between them. Germline loops: CDR1 LGHDT, CDR2 YNNKEL (reference sequence). The CDR3 is made up of 16 amino acids. The CDR3, as DNA: TGTGCCAGCAGCCCTTCCGACGGGACTTACACAGATACGCAGTATTTT. Protein product: CASSPSDGTYTDTQYF.

This clonotype was seen a handful of times. CDR3 sequence (DNA): TGTGCCAGCAGCTCTACAGGGGGCTGGGAAAAACTGTTTTTT. It yields the protein CASSSTGGWEKLFF. This sequence joins TRBV13 and TRBJ1-4; TRBD1 matches at 9 bases. Germline V gene data show CDR1 as PRHDT and CDR2 as FYEKMQ (reference sequence). Germline trimming cut 4 bases from V and 8 bases from J; bases unmatched to any gene: 5. CDR3 size: 14 residues.

In its sample, this clonotype was seen many times. This chain joins TRBV5-1 and TRBJ1-6, with 8 bases aligning to TRBD1. This CDR3 is 15 amino acids long. V trimming: 3 bases; J trimming: 7 bases; junction bases outside the gene matches: 6. Germline V gene data show CDR1 as SGHRS and CDR2 as YFSETQ. In DNA, the CDR3 is TGCGCCAGCAGCTCCGGACAGGGTGGCAATTCACCCCTCCACTTT. It codes for CASSSGQGGNSPLHF. The variable domain in full, completed from reference TRBV5-1 and TRBJ1-6, reads KAGVTQTPRYLIKTRGQQVTLSCSPISGHRSVSWYQQTPGQGLQFLFEYFSETQRNKGNFPGRFSGRQFSNSRSEMNVSTLELGDSALYLCASSSGQGGNSPLHFGNGTRLTVT.

The sample holds a few counts of this clonotype. The CDR3, as DNA: TGTGCCACCCGCGCCGGAGGGGCCACTGAAGCTTTCTTT. Encoded protein: CATRAGGATEAFF. The rearrangement joins TRBV15 to TRBJ1-1; a weak D match, TRBD1 (5 bases). The CDR3 loop spans 13 amino acids. V shed 8 bases and J shed 4 bases, with 14 bases lying between them. Germline CDR1 and CDR2: LNHNV and YYDKDF (reference sequence).

The rearrangement links TRBV20-1 to TRBJ1-2; TRBD1 matches at 7 bases. CDR1 DFQATT and CDR2 SNEGSKA come from the germline V gene (reference sequence). V was clipped by 6 bases and J by 7 bases; unmatched bases: 17. CDR3 size: 15 residues. The CDR3 reads CSAEKGASLASGYTF. The CDR3, as DNA: TGCAGTGCGGAGAAGGGGGCGAGTCTAGCGTCTGGCTACACCTTC.

The sample holds many counts of this clonotype. This rearrangement joins TRBV7-2 to TRBJ2-5; a possible D gene is TRBD1 (5 bases). Trimming cost V 3 bases and J 5 bases, with 13 bases left between them. This CDR3 has 14 amino acids. Germline V gene sequence: CDR1 SGHTA, CDR2 FQGNSA. The CDR3: CASSLDQGAETQYF. Here the CDR3 DNA reads TGTGCCAGCAGCTTGGACCAGGGCGCGGAGACCCAGTACTTC.